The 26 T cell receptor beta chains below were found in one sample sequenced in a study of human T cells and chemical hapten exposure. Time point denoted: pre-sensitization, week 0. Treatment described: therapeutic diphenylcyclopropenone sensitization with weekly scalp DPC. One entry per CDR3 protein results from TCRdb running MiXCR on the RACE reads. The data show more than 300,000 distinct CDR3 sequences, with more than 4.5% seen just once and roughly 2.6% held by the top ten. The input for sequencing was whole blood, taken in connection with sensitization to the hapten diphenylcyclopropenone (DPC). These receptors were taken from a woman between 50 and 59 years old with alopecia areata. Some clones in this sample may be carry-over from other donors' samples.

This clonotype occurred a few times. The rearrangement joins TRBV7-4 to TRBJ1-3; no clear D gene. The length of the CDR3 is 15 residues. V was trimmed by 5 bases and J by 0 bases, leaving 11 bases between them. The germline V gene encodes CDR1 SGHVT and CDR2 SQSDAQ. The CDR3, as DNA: TGTGCCAGCAGCAGAACACCACTCTCTGGAAACACCATATATTTT. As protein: CASSRTPLSGNTIYF.

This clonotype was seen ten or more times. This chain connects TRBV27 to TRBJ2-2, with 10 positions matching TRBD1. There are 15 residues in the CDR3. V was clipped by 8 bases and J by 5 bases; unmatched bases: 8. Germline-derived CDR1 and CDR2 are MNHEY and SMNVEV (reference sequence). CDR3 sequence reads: CASLSRTGGTGELFF. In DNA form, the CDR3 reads TGTGCCAGCCTGTCTAGGACAGGGGGTACCGGGGAGCTGTTTTTT.

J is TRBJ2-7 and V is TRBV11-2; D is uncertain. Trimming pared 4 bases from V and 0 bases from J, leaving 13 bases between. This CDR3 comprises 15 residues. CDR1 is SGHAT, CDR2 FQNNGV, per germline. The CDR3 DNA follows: TGTGCCAGCAGCTACTTTGATGAAAGCTCCTACGAGCAGTACTTC. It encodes CASSYFDESSYEQYF. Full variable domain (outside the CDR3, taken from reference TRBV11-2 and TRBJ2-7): EAGVAQSPRYKIIEKRQSVAFWCNPISGHATLYWYQQILGQGPKLLIQFQNNGVVDDSQLPKDRFSAERLKGVDSTLKIQPAKLEDSAVYLCASSYFDESSYEQYFGPGTRLTVT.

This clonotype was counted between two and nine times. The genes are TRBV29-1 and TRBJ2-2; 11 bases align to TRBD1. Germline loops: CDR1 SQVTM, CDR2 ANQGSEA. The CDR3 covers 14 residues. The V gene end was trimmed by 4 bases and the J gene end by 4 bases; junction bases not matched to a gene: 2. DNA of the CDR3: TGCAGCGTTGGGACAGGGGGCAGCACCGGGGAGCTGTTTTTT. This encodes CSVGTGGSTGELFF.

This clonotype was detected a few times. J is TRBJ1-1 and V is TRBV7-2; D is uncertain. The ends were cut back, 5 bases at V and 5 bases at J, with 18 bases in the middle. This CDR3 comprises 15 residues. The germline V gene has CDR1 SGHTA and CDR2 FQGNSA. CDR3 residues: CASSPPTGRRTEAFF. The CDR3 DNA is TGTGCCAGCAGCCCCCCGACGGGCAGGAGGACTGAAGCTTTCTTT.

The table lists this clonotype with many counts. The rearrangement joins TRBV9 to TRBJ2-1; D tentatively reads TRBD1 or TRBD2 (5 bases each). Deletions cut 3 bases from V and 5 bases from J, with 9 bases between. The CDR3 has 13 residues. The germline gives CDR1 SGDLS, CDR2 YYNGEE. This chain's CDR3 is CASSDRDHNEQFF. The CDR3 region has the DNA TGTGCCAGCAGCGATAGGGACCACAATGAGCAGTTCTTC.

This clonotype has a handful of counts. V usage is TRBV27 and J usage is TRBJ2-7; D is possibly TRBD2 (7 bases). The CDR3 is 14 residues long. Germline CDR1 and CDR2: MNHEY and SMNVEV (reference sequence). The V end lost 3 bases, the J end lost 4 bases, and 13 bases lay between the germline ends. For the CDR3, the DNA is TGTGCCAGCAGTTTGAGGGGGGAGGGTTACGAGCAGTACTTC. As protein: CASSLRGEGYEQYF.

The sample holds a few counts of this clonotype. CDR3 residues: CATNPTGGAYNEQFF. CDR3 in DNA: TGTGCCACCAACCCGACGGGGGGCGCATACAATGAGCAGTTCTTC. The chain has TRBV12-3 or TRBV12-4 and TRBJ2-1, with D perhaps TRBD2 (7 bases). Trimming pared 10 bases from V and 4 bases from J, leaving 20 bases between. The CDR3 contains 15 residues.

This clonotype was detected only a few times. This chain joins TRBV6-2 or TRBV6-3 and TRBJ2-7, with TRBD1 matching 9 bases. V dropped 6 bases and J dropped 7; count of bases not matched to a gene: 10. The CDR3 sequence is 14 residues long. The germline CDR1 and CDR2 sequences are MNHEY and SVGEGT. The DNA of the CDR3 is TGTGCCAGCAGATCCCGGGACAGGGAGCGGGAGCAGTACTTC. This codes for CASRSRDREREQYF.

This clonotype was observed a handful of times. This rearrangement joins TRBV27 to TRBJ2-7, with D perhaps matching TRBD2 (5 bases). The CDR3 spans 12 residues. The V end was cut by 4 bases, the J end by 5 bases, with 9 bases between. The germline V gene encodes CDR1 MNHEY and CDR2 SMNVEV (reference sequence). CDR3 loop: CASSSGMHEQYF. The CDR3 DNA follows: TGTGCCAGCAGTTCCGGGATGCACGAGCAGTACTTC.

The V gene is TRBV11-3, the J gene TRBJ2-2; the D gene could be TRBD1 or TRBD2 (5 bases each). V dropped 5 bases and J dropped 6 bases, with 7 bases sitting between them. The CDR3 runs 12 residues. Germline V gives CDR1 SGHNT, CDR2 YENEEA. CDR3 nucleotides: TGTGCCAGCAGCGGGGGATCCGGGGAGCTGTTTTTT. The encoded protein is CASSGGSGELFF.

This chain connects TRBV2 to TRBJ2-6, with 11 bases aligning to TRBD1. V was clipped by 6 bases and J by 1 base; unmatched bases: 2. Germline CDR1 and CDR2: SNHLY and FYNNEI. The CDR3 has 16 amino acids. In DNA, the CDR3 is TGTGCCAGCAGAGGGGACAGGGGGTCTGGGGCCAACGTCCTGACTTTC. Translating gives CASRGDRGSGANVLTF.

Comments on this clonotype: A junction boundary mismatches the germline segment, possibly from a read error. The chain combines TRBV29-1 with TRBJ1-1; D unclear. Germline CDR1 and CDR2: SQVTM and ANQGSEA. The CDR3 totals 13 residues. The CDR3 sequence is CSAEYEIGTEAFF. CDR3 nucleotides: TGCAGCGCTGAATATGAAATTGGCACTGAAGCTTTCTTT. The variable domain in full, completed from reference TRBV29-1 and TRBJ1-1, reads SAVISQKPSRDICQRGTSLTIQCQVDSQVTMMFWYRQQPGQSLTLIATANQGSEATYESGFVIDKFPISRPNLTFSTLTVSNMSPEDSSIYLCSAEYEIGTEAFFGQGTRLTVV.

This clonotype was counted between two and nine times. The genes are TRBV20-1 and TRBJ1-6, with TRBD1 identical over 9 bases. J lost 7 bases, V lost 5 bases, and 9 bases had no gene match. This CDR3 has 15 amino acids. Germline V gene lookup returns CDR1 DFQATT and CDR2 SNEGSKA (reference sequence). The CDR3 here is CSAALRDRVNSPLHF. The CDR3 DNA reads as TGCAGTGCTGCCCTCCGGGACAGGGTCAATTCACCCCTCCACTTT.

The CDR3 nucleotides are TGTGCCAGCTTACCGGGGGGGGCCCATGGCTACACCTTC. Its translation is CASLPGGAHGYTF. The gene calls are TRBV12-3 or TRBV12-4 and TRBJ1-2; a weak D match, TRBD1 (6 bases). V was clipped by 8 bases and J by 6 bases, with 16 bases between them. There are 13 residues in the CDR3.

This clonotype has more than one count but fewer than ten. CDR3 sequence: CASSAGQPIYEQYF. In DNA, the CDR3 is TGCGCCAGCAGCGCGGGACAGCCTATCTACGAGCAGTACTTC. The chain carries TRBV5-1 and TRBJ2-7; perhaps TRBD1 as D (7 bases). This CDR3 has 14 amino acids. With 4 bases removed from V and 3 bases from J, the gap between germline ends came to 14 bases. In germline, CDR1 is SGHRS, CDR2 YFSETQ. The full variable domain, with the rest looked up from reference TRBV5-1 and TRBJ2-7, is KAGVTQTPRYLIKTRGQQVTLSCSPISGHRSVSWYQQTPGQGLQFLFEYFSETQRNKGNFPGRFSGRQFSNSRSEMNVSTLELGDSALYLCASSAGQPIYEQYFGPGTRLTVT.

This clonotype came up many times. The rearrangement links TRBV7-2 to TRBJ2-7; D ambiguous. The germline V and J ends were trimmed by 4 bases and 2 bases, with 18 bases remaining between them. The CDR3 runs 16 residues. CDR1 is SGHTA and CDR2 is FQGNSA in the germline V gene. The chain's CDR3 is CASSSYIRNGPYEQYF. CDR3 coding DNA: TGTGCCAGCAGCTCCTACATACGCAACGGGCCCTACGAGCAGTACTTC.

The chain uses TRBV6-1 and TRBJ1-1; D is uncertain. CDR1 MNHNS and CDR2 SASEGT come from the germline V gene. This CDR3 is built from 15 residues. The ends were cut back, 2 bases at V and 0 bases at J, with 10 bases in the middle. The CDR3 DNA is TGTGCCAGCAGTGAATATTTGAGATTGAACACTGAAGCTTTCTTT. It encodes CASSEYLRLNTEAFF.

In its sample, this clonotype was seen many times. For the CDR3, the DNA is TGCAGCGTTGCCGAACGGCTAGCGGGAAGCAATGAGCAGTTCTTC. Encoded protein: CSVAERLAGSNEQFF. V and J are TRBV29-1 and TRBJ2-1; 9 nucleotides agree with TRBD2. Germline values: CDR1 SQVTM, CDR2 ANQGSEA. CDR3 length equals 15 residues. V lost 4 bases to trimming and J lost 6 bases; unmatched junction nucleotides: 10.

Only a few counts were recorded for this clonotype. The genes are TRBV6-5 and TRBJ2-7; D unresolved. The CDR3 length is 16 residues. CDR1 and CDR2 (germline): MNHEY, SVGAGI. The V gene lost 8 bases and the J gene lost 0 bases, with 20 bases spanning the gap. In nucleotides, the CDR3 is TGTGCCAGCTCCGCAACGGTAGCAGCCGCCTCCTACGAGCAGTACTTC. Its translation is CASSATVAAASYEQYF.

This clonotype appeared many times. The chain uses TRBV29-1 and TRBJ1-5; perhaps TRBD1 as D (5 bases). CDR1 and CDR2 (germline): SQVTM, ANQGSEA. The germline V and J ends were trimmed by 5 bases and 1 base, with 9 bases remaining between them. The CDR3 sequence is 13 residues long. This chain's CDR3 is CSVRGDSNQPQHF. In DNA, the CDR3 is TGCAGCGTTCGAGGGGACAGCAATCAGCCCCAGCATTTT.

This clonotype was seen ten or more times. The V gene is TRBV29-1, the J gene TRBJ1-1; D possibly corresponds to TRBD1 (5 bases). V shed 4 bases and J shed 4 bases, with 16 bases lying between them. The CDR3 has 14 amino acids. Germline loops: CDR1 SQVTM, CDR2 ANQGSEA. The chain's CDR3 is CSVGRVGLSTEAFF. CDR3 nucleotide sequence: TGCAGCGTTGGCAGGGTGGGCCTGAGCACTGAAGCTTTCTTT.

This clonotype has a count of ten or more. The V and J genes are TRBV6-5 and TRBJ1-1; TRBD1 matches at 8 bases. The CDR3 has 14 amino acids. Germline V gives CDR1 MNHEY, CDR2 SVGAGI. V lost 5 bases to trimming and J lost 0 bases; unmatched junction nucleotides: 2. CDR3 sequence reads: CASSTGGLNTEAFF. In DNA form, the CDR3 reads TGTGCCAGCAGTACAGGGGGATTGAACACTGAAGCTTTCTTT.

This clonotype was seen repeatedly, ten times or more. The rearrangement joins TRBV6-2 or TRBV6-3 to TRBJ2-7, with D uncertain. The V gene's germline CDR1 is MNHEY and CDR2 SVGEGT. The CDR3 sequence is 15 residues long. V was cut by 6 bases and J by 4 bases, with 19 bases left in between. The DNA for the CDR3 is TGTGCCAGCAGCCGGCTGGGAATGAGTGAATACGAGCAGTACTTC. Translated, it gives CASSRLGMSEYEQYF.

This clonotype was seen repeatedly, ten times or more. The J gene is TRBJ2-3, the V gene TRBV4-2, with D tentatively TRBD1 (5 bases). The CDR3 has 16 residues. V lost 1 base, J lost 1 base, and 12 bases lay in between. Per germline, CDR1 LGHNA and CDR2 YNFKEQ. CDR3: CASSQVGGAGTDTQYF. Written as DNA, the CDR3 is TGTGCCAGCAGCCAAGTGGGTGGGGCGGGCACAGATACGCAGTATTTT.

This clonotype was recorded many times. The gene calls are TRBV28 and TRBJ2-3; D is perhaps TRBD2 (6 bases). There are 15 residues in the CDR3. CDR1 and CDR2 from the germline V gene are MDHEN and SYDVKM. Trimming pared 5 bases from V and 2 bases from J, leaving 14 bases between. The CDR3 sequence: CASSPLREFTDTQYF. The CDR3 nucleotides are TGTGCCAGCAGTCCTTTGCGGGAATTCACAGATACGCAGTATTTT.